These T cell receptor beta chains were read from a single sample in a study of cytomegalovirus exposure and HLA in healthy donors. TCRdb's copy holds only in-frame clones and misses some; the assay was immunoSEQ multiplex PCR. The sample has about 160,000 clones, around 72% seen once. The sequenced sample was PBMCs. The receptors were gathered from a man in his forties in good health and CMV-seropositive. Each CDR3 is given with its conserved first and last residue. A D gene is named only where the DNA matches it firmly. Clone sizes are given selectively: once, few, many, or a class where the clone is expanded.

abundance: .; d_gene: TRBD2; v_gene: TRBV7-9; j_gene: TRBJ2-2; CDR3nt: TGTGCCAGCAGCTTATTAGCGGGGCACACCGGGGAGCTGTCTTTT; CDR3aa: CASSLLAGHTGELSF
abundance: .; d_gene: .; v_gene: TRBV30; j_gene: TRBJ2-3; CDR3nt: TGTGCCTACTCGCGGGGCCACACAGATACGCAGTATTTT; CDR3aa: CAYSRGHTDTQYF
abundance: few; d_gene: .; v_gene: TRBV29-1; j_gene: TRBJ2-1; CDR3nt: TGCAGCGTTGCGGGTTCGAAAGTGTCCAATGAGCAGTTCTTC; CDR3aa: CSVAGSKVSNEQFF
abundance: .; d_gene: .; v_gene: TRBV7-2; j_gene: TRBJ1-2; CDR3nt: TGTGCCAGCAGCTTAGGACGAAGACAGGAGCTCTATGGCTACACCTTC; CDR3aa: CASSLGRRQELYGYTF
abundance: .; d_gene: TRBD2; v_gene: TRBV27; j_gene: TRBJ2-5; CDR3nt: TGTGCCAGCAGCCATCTTAAGTCTGCGGGGGATATGAAATGGCAGACCCAGTACTTC; CDR3aa: CASSHLKSAGDMKWQTQYF
abundance: .; d_gene: .; v_gene: TRBV7-3; j_gene: TRBJ1-2; CDR3nt: TGTGCCAGCAGCTTAGGGCATTCGGAGGGCTATGGCTACACCTTC; CDR3aa: CASSLGHSEGYGYTF
abundance: .; d_gene: TRBD1; v_gene: TRBV6-6; j_gene: TRBJ2-5; CDR3nt: TGTGCCAGCAGGCCGGGACAGGGAGAGACCCAGTACTTC; CDR3aa: CASRPGQGETQYF
abundance: once; d_gene: TRBD1; v_gene: TRBV5-8; j_gene: TRBJ1-5; CDR3nt: TGTGCCAGCAGCTGGACAGGGGCGGGAAGTCAGCCCCAGCATTTT; CDR3aa: CASSWTGAGSQPQHF
abundance: .; d_gene: .; v_gene: TRBV9; j_gene: TRBJ1-3; CDR3nt: TGTGCCAGCAGCGCCGGGGTAGGGCCCTCTGGAAACACCATATATTTT; CDR3aa: CASSAGVGPSGNTIYF
abundance: .; d_gene: .; v_gene: TRBV19; j_gene: TRBJ2-1; CDR3nt: TGTGCCAGTAGTATAACGTACGGCAATGAGCAGTTCTTC; CDR3aa: CASSITYGNEQFF
abundance: .; d_gene: .; v_gene: TRBV27; j_gene: TRBJ2-3; CDR3nt: TGTGCCAGCACCCCAGACGGGGGAAAGCAGTATTTT; CDR3aa: CASTPDGGKQYF
abundance: .; d_gene: .; v_gene: TRBV15; j_gene: TRBJ2-1; CDR3nt: TGTGCCACCAGCAGAAAAGGGCGGGGAGATTACAATGAGCAGTTCTTC; CDR3aa: CATSRKGRGDYNEQFF
abundance: .; d_gene: TRBD2; v_gene: TRBV4-2; j_gene: TRBJ2-7; CDR3nt: TGTGCCAGCAGCCAAGATCCAGGGAGACTAGCGGGGTGGGACGAGCAGTACTTC; CDR3aa: CASSQDPGRLAGWDEQYF
abundance: once; d_gene: .; v_gene: TRBV4-3; j_gene: TRBJ2-7; CDR3nt: TGCGCCAGCAGCCAAGATAGGGACCTAGCGTTCAGGGAGCAGTACTTC; CDR3aa: CASSQDRDLAFREQYF
abundance: few; d_gene: TRBD1; v_gene: TRBV6-5; j_gene: TRBJ2-7; CDR3nt: TGTGCCAGCAGTGCGAGGACAGGGGCGTTTTCCGAGCAGTACTTC; CDR3aa: CASSARTGAFSEQYF
abundance: .; d_gene: TRBD2; v_gene: TRBV19; j_gene: TRBJ2-5; CDR3nt: TGTGCCACCCGGGGAGGGAATTTTGAGACCCAGTACTTC; CDR3aa: CATRGGNFETQYF
abundance: .; d_gene: TRBD1; v_gene: TRBV11-2; j_gene: TRBJ2-7; CDR3nt: TGTGCCAGCAGCTCCCCCCCCGGGACAGGGGTGTCCTACGAGCAGTACTTC; CDR3aa: CASSSPPGTGVSYEQYF
abundance: .; d_gene: .; v_gene: TRBV30; j_gene: TRBJ1-2; CDR3nt: TGTGCCTCGGACCGACAGAACTATGGCTACACCTTC; CDR3aa: CASDRQNYGYTF
abundance: .; d_gene: TRBD2; v_gene: TRBV10-1; j_gene: TRBJ2-7; CDR3nt: TGCGCCAGCAGTGATTGGGGGGGGTACGAGCAGTACTTC; CDR3aa: CASSDWGGYEQYF
abundance: .; d_gene: .; v_gene: TRBV6-1; j_gene: TRBJ1-1; CDR3nt: TGTGCCAGCAGTGAAAGGGGCTCCGCTGAAGCTTTCTTT; CDR3aa: CASSERGSAEAFF
abundance: .; d_gene: TRBD1; v_gene: TRBV7-2; j_gene: TRBJ2-7; CDR3nt: TGTGCCAGCAGCTTAGCCCCGGGACAGGCCCCCTACGAGCAGTACTTC; CDR3aa: CASSLAPGQAPYEQYF
abundance: .; d_gene: .; v_gene: TRBV29-1; j_gene: TRBJ2-7; CDR3nt: TGCAGCGTTGGCCAGACCTACGAGCAGTACTTC; CDR3aa: CSVGQTYEQYF
abundance: .; d_gene: TRBD1; v_gene: TRBV7-6; j_gene: TRBJ1-6; CDR3nt: TGTGCCAGCAGCTCGACAGGGGCTAGTAATTCACCCCTCCACTTT; CDR3aa: CASSSTGASNSPLHF
abundance: once; d_gene: .; v_gene: TRBV5-5; j_gene: TRBJ1-1; CDR3nt: TGTGCCAGCAGCTTGGGTAGGGGCTCAATCTCTTCTGAAGCTTTCTTT; CDR3aa: CASSLGRGSISSEAFF
abundance: once; d_gene: .; v_gene: TRBV7-9; j_gene: TRBJ1-2; CDR3nt: TGTGCCAGCAGTCCAATTCGGCAGGGACACGGCTACACCTTC; CDR3aa: CASSPIRQGHGYTF
abundance: .; d_gene: TRBD2; v_gene: TRBV7-9; j_gene: TRBJ2-1; CDR3nt: TGTGCCAGCACCATAGCGGGGCTCGATGAGCAGTTCTTC; CDR3aa: CASTIAGLDEQFF
abundance: .; d_gene: .; v_gene: TRBV29-1; j_gene: TRBJ2-2; CDR3nt: TGCAGCGTTGCTGGGGGCGGTCGGCCGGGGGAGCTGTTTTTT; CDR3aa: CSVAGGGRPGELFF
abundance: .; d_gene: .; v_gene: TRBV7-2; j_gene: TRBJ2-2; CDR3nt: TGTGCCAGCAGCTTACCGGACAAGAGGACCGGGGAGCTGTTTTTT; CDR3aa: CASSLPDKRTGELFF
abundance: .; d_gene: .; v_gene: TRBV18; j_gene: TRBJ1-2; CDR3nt: TGTGCCAGCTCACCCGGCGGAAAACTCTATGGCTACACCTTC; CDR3aa: CASSPGGKLYGYTF
abundance: .; d_gene: .; v_gene: TRBV18; j_gene: TRBJ2-3; CDR3nt: TGTGCCAGCTCGCCCCCGGGGTTTGATACGCAGTATTTT; CDR3aa: CASSPPGFDTQYF
abundance: .; d_gene: TRBD1; v_gene: TRBV28; j_gene: TRBJ2-7; CDR3nt: TGTGCCAGCAAAGAGACAGGGTCCTACGAGCAGTACTTC; CDR3aa: CASKETGSYEQYF
abundance: .; d_gene: TRBD1; v_gene: TRBV5-6; j_gene: TRBJ1-5; CDR3nt: TGTGCCAGCAGCTTGGACAGGGGAGATAGTAATCAGCCCCAGCATTTT; CDR3aa: CASSLDRGDSNQPQHF
abundance: .; d_gene: .; v_gene: TRBV5-1; j_gene: TRBJ1-4; CDR3nt: TGCGCCAGCAGCTTGGTAGCAGGGGATGAAAAACTGTTTTTT; CDR3aa: CASSLVAGDEKLFF
abundance: .; d_gene: TRBD1; v_gene: TRBV5-1; j_gene: TRBJ2-7; CDR3nt: TGCGCCAGCAGCTCCCCCGGACAGGGCGTCGACGAGCAGTACTTC; CDR3aa: CASSSPGQGVDEQYF
abundance: .; d_gene: .; v_gene: TRBV7-9; j_gene: TRBJ2-7; CDR3nt: TGTGCCAGCAGCCCAGTTGTGACAGGACCGGGCGAGCAGTACTTC; CDR3aa: CASSPVVTGPGEQYF
abundance: few; d_gene: TRBD1; v_gene: TRBV28; j_gene: TRBJ2-7; CDR3nt: TGTGCCAGCTACCCCGGGACAGGGGACTACGAGCAGTACTTC; CDR3aa: CASYPGTGDYEQYF
abundance: .; d_gene: .; v_gene: TRBV5-5; j_gene: TRBJ1-6; CDR3nt: TGTGCCAGCAGCTTTGAGAGGAAATATAATTCACCCCTCCACTTT; CDR3aa: CASSFERKYNSPLHF
abundance: .; d_gene: .; v_gene: TRBV20-1; j_gene: TRBJ1-5; CDR3nt: TGCAGTGCCGGAGATCAGCCCCAGCATTTT; CDR3aa: CSAGDQPQHF
abundance: .; d_gene: .; v_gene: TRBV6-1; j_gene: TRBJ1-5; CDR3nt: TGTGCCAGCAGTGTCGAGGGAAATGGCAATCAGCCCCAGCATTTT; CDR3aa: CASSVEGNGNQPQHF
abundance: .; d_gene: .; v_gene: TRBV6-6; j_gene: TRBJ2-7; CDR3nt: TGTGCCAGCAGGCGGGACCCGAAGACCTACGAGCAGTACTTC; CDR3aa: CASRRDPKTYEQYF
abundance: .; d_gene: .; v_gene: TRBV7-2; j_gene: TRBJ2-3; CDR3nt: TGTGCCAGCAGCTCAGAAACAGGGTCAGATACGCAGTATTTT; CDR3aa: CASSSETGSDTQYF
abundance: .; d_gene: TRBD1; v_gene: TRBV29-1; j_gene: TRBJ1-4; CDR3nt: TGCAGCGCCCAGGGGGCCTTAGCGGAAAAACTGTTTTTT; CDR3aa: CSAQGALAEKLFF
abundance: .; d_gene: .; v_gene: TRBV9; j_gene: TRBJ2-4; CDR3nt: TGTGCCAGCAGCGCCCACAGGGGAGGAAACATTCAGTACTTC; CDR3aa: CASSAHRGGNIQYF
abundance: .; d_gene: .; v_gene: TRBV5-4; j_gene: TRBJ2-2; CDR3nt: TGTGCCAGCAGCTTGTTTGGGGAGAGGTCCGGGGAGCTGTTTTTT; CDR3aa: CASSLFGERSGELFF
abundance: few; d_gene: TRBD1; v_gene: TRBV19; j_gene: TRBJ1-6; CDR3nt: TGTGCCAGTAGCACCGGACAGGGGAATTCACCCCTCCACTTT; CDR3aa: CASSTGQGNSPLHF
abundance: .; d_gene: .; v_gene: TRBV7-2; j_gene: TRBJ2-5; CDR3nt: TGTGCCAGCAGCCCGGGACTGAGTCAAGAGACCCAGTACTTC; CDR3aa: CASSPGLSQETQYF
abundance: .; d_gene: .; v_gene: TRBV7-7; j_gene: TRBJ2-3; CDR3nt: TGTGCTAGCAGCTTTAACAGGGAATGGAGCACAGATACGCAGTATTTT; CDR3aa: CASSFNREWSTDTQYF
abundance: .; d_gene: TRBD1; v_gene: TRBV5-1; j_gene: TRBJ1-6; CDR3nt: TGCGCCAGCAGCTCCTCGACAGGGACAAATTCACCCCTCCACTTT; CDR3aa: CASSSSTGTNSPLHF
abundance: .; d_gene: .; v_gene: TRBV9; j_gene: TRBJ1-1; CDR3nt: TGTGCCAGCAGCGTAGTTGCAGGGTTGATGAACACTGAAGCTTTCTTT; CDR3aa: CASSVVAGLMNTEAFF